This TCR beta chain originates from a study of beta chain features in type 1 diabetes. A sort by CD45RO/CCR7/CD25/CD127/CD95/CD27 yielded CD4+ naive, central memory, regulatory and stem cell-like memory cells. V was pared by 3 bases and J by 4 bases, with 9 bases between. Germline CDR1 reads SGHDN; CDR2 reads FVKESK. The CDR3 spans 14 residues. Of the isolated RNA, all was reverse transcribed, and so the sequenced material was expressed TCRB transcripts. Only in-frame clones appear in the TCRdb table, and some are missing; sequencing was by immunoSEQ multiplex PCR. The data show about 140,000 clones, roughly 10% seen once.

This receptor was obtained from a woman in her thirties or forties in good health. V and J are TRBV14 and TRBJ2-2, with no clear D. Sequenced input: central memory CD4+ T cells from blood. The CDR3 spells CASSQEQSTGELFF. As DNA, the CDR3 is TGTGCCAGCAGCCAGGAACAGAGCACCGGGGAGCTGTTTTTT.